This is a list of T cell receptor beta chains from one sample in a study of T cell repertoires in cytomegalovirus infection. Using its own MiXCR run on the reads, TCRdb lists one record per CDR3 protein. The sample shows roughly 240,000 distinct CDR3 sequences, 6% to 8% of them seen only once. The sample consisted of PBMCs. These receptor sequences come from a human donor in good health (CMV status not recorded). Some clones in this sample may be carry-over from other donors' samples. The CDR3 runs from the conserved cysteine through the conserved F or W.

v_gene,j_gene,CDR3aa
TRBV18,TRBJ2-7,CASSPPVGVEQYF
TRBV7-2,TRBJ2-2,CASSLRLVSGELFF
TRBV2,TRBJ2-1,CASSERNEQFF
TRBV28,TRBJ2-5,CASRPSGVGETQYF
TRBV10-3,TRBJ1-5,CAISESGGNQPQHF
TRBV10-3,TRBJ1-5,CAIGDRGVQPQHF
TRBV23-1,TRBJ2-1,CASSRGPTDEQFF
TRBV7-6,TRBJ1-1,CASSLVGGGKGTEAFF
TRBV20-1,TRBJ1-2,CSARDGGPYGYTF
TRBV7-2,TRBJ2-1,CASSFQGRSYNEQFF
TRBV29-1,TRBJ2-5,CSVFGLAGLGETQYF
TRBV7-2,TRBJ2-7,CASSLNPGGIYEQYF
TRBV11-3,TRBJ1-1,CASSLVGQGTEAFF
TRBV29-1,TRBJ1-1,CSADTGPEAFF
TRBV7-2,TRBJ2-1,CASSLTAREQFF
TRBV29-1,TRBJ2-5,CSVEDRASQETQYF
TRBV29-1,TRBJ2-3,CSVGDGTDTQYF